Shown below are 24 T cell receptor beta chains from a single sample sequenced in a study of T cell responses to AZD1222 COVID-19 vaccine. The table came from immunoSEQ multiplex PCR; TCRdb's copy has only in-frame clones and leaves some out. The sample records about 110,000 clones, 82% being singletons. The sample was peripheral blood, taken on day 0 of AZD1222 vaccination. These receptors all stem from an adult in good health.

This chain joins TRBV6-2 or TRBV6-3 and TRBJ2-1; 11 bases are a match to TRBD1. Losses at the gene ends were 1 base for V and 8 bases for J; bases not matched to a gene: 7. Germline V gene data show CDR1 as MNHEY and CDR2 as SVGEGT. The CDR3 sequence is 16 residues long. The CDR3: CASSYFGQGAGDEQFF. The DNA of the CDR3 is TGTGCCAGCAGTTACTTCGGACAGGGGGCGGGTGATGAGCAGTTCTTC.

This clone has more than one count but fewer than ten. This chain links TRBV24-1 with TRBJ2-3; D may be TRBD1 or TRBD2 (5 bases each). Trimming removed 12 bases from V and 2 bases from J, with 14 bases in between. Germline V gene sequence: CDR1 KGHDR, CDR2 SFDVKD. This CDR3 contains 13 residues. Here the CDR3 reads CAAGAGLTDTQYF. In DNA, the CDR3 is TGTGCCGCTGGGGCGGGTCTCACAGATACGCAGTATTTT.

This clone has a single count. The rearrangement joins TRBV3-1 (or the pseudogene TRBV3-2) to TRBJ1-1; D is uncertain. Trimming stripped 0 bases from V and 2 bases from J, with 10 bases between. In germline, CDR1 is LGHDT, CDR2 YNNKEL (reference sequence). The CDR3 runs 15 residues. As DNA, the CDR3 is TGTGCCAGCAGCCAAGACGCAGGATTTAACACTGAAGCTTTCTTT. Its protein is CASSQDAGFNTEAFF.

This clone turned up a few times. This sequence joins TRBV19 and TRBJ2-6; D may be TRBD1 (6 bases). The length of the CDR3 is 19 residues. The V gene's germline CDR1 is LNHDA and CDR2 SQIVND (reference sequence). Between the trimmed V and J ends, which lost 3 bases and 2 bases, there was a span of 20 bases. CDR3 in DNA: TGTGCCAGTAGTATTTCCCCGACTCTCGAGGGGGCTGGGGCCAACGTCCTGACTTTC. Translation: CASSISPTLEGAGANVLTF. Drawing the rest from reference TRBV19 and TRBJ2-6, the complete variable domain is DGGITQSPKYLFRKEGQNVTLSCEQNLNHDAMYWYRQDPGQGLRLIYYSQIVNDFQKGDIAEGYSVSREKKESFPLTVTSAQKNPTAFYLCASSISPTLEGAGANVLTFGAGSRLTVL.

The chain is built from TRBV19 and TRBJ2-2; D unresolved. The germline V gene has CDR1 LNHDA and CDR2 SQIVND (reference sequence). The CDR3 consists of 14 residues. V was pared by 1 base and J by 4 bases, with 7 bases between. The CDR3 sequence is CASSIGGITGELFF. CDR3 nucleotide sequence: TGTGCCAGTAGTATAGGGGGAATCACCGGGGAGCTGTTTTTT.

The chain uses TRBV18 and TRBJ2-7; 7 bases fit TRBD1. The germline V gene encodes CDR1 KGHSH and CDR2 LQKENI. V lost 3 bases to trimming and J lost 4 bases; unmatched junction nucleotides: 6. This CDR3 is built from 14 residues. This CDR3 is CASSPGTVGYEQYF. DNA for the CDR3: TGTGCCAGCTCACCTGGGACAGTGGGTTACGAGCAGTACTTC.

The rearrangement uses TRBV19 and TRBJ2-5, with D tentatively TRBD2 (5 bases). Between the trimmed V and J ends, which lost 6 bases and 5 bases, there was a span of 10 bases. The CDR3 has 12 amino acids. Germline-derived CDR1 and CDR2 are LNHDA and SQIVND (reference sequence). CDR3 region: CASSGVRETQYF. The DNA for the CDR3 is TGTGCCAGTAGCGGGGTGCGGGAGACCCAGTACTTC. Full variable domain (outside the CDR3, taken from reference TRBV19 and TRBJ2-5): DGGITQSPKYLFRKEGQNVTLSCEQNLNHDAMYWYRQDPGQGLRLIYYSQIVNDFQKGDIAEGYSVSREKKESFPLTVTSAQKNPTAFYLCASSGVRETQYFGPGTRLLVL.

V and J are TRBV19 and TRBJ1-1; 8 bases align to TRBD1. V lost 4 bases and J lost 5; bases outside the gene matches: 6. The germline V gene has CDR1 LNHDA and CDR2 SQIVND (reference sequence). This CDR3 has 14 amino acids. This chain's CDR3 is CASSTRTGRTEAFF. The CDR3 nucleotides are TGTGCCAGTAGTACCCGGACAGGGAGGACTGAAGCTTTCTTT.

The gene calls are TRBV10-3 and TRBJ1-2; 10 bases map to TRBD1. Trimming removed 3 bases from V and 7 bases from J; junction bases left unmatched: 14. The CDR3 spans 17 residues. Germline V gene sequence: CDR1 ENHRY, CDR2 SYGVKD. The CDR3 DNA reads as TGTGCCATCAGTGAAGCGGGGGACAGGGGTTTATCGGCTGGCTACACCTTC. It encodes CAISEAGDRGLSAGYTF.

The chain links TRBV6-1 to TRBJ1-5; D remains unclear. This CDR3 comprises 13 residues. Per the germline V gene, CDR1 is MNHNS and CDR2 is SASEGT. The V gene lost 1 base and the J gene lost 1 base, with 2 bases spanning the gap. CDR3 amino acids: CASSEGSNQPQHF. The CDR3 bases are TGTGCCAGCAGTGAAGGGAGCAATCAGCCCCAGCATTTT.

V and J are TRBV6-5 and TRBJ2-3; D is undetermined. Trimming left V 0 bases short and J 2 bases short, with 9 bases between. The CDR3 has 15 residues. Germline V CDR1 and CDR2: MNHEY, SVGAGI. The DNA for the CDR3 is TGTGCCAGCAGTTACTCGAGGTTTCCCACAGATACGCAGTATTTT. This sequence encodes CASSYSRFPTDTQYF.

This sequence joins TRBV5-4 and TRBJ1-2; D not certain. CDR1 and CDR2 (germline): SGHNT, YYREEE (reference sequence). V dropped 5 bases and J dropped 4 bases, with 21 bases sitting between them. This CDR3 has 16 residues. CDR3 sequence reads: CASSPGVGGTFYGYTF. The CDR3 coding sequence is TGTGCCAGCAGTCCCGGAGTGGGCGGCACATTCTATGGCTACACCTTC.

The CDR3 sequence: CSASRLRGEQFF. The CDR3 DNA follows: TGCAGTGCTAGTCGGCTTCGGGGTGAGCAGTTCTTC. The gene calls are TRBV20-1 and TRBJ2-1; TRBD2 is a possible D gene (5 bases). V was cut by 3 bases and J by 9 bases, with 12 bases left in between. The CDR3 consists of 12 residues. CDR1 is DFQATT, CDR2 SNEGSKA, per germline (reference sequence).

The chain recombines TRBV11-2 with TRBJ2-7, with D tentatively TRBD1 (5 bases). Per the germline V gene, CDR1 is SGHAT and CDR2 is FQNNGV. This CDR3 has 15 amino acids. V lost 2 bases, J lost 0 bases, and 11 bases lay in between. The CDR3 sequence: CASSLLQANSYEQYF. CDR3 sequence (DNA): TGTGCCAGCAGCTTATTACAGGCAAACTCCTACGAGCAGTACTTC.

The chain has TRBV7-2 and TRBJ1-2; D gene uncertain. The CDR3 runs to 13 residues. Trimming cost V 1 base and J 7 bases, with 10 bases left between them. The V gene's germline CDR1 is SGHTA and CDR2 FQGNSA. In nucleotides, the CDR3 is TGTGCCAGCAGCTTAGGGTCTGGCACTGGCTACACCTTC. Translating gives CASSLGSGTGYTF.

V is TRBV6-5 and J is TRBJ1-4; TRBD1 might be the D (5 bases). The germline V gene has CDR1 MNHEY and CDR2 SVGAGI. Trimming shortened V by 2 bases and J by 7 bases, and 14 bases separated the two germline ends. The CDR3 is 15 amino acids. Here the CDR3 reads CASSYVPGGSEKLFF. The DNA for the CDR3 is TGTGCCAGCAGTTACGTGCCGGGGGGGAGTGAAAAACTGTTTTTT.

The chain combines TRBV5-1 with TRBJ2-1; D is undetermined. V was trimmed by 0 bases and J by 3 bases, leaving 13 bases between them. Germline CDR1 reads SGHRS; CDR2 reads YFSETQ. The CDR3 loop spans 16 amino acids. The CDR3 region is CASSLELGSFYNEQFF. The CDR3 nucleotides read TGCGCCAGCAGCTTGGAATTAGGGTCCTTCTACAATGAGCAGTTCTTC.

The chain uses TRBV3-1 (or the pseudogene TRBV3-2) and TRBJ2-3, with 7 bases lining up with TRBD2. The germline gives CDR1 LGHDT, CDR2 YNNKEL (reference sequence). This CDR3 is built from 13 residues. V shed 11 bases and J 6 bases; nucleotides not matched to a gene: 11. The CDR3 is CASEGSGDDTQYF. Here the CDR3 DNA reads TGTGCCTCCGAGGGGAGCGGGGATGATACGCAGTATTTT.

A note on this clone: This same CDR3 is encoded by further DNA sequences in the sample. This chain uses TRBV25-1 with TRBJ2-7; 9 positions agree with TRBD1. Germline loops: CDR1 MGHDK, CDR2 SYGVNS. Trimming took 1 base from V and 3 from J; bases not matched to a gene: 4. This CDR3 contains 15 residues. CDR3 coding DNA: TGTGCCAGCAGTGAATCGGGGACAGGGAGCTACGAGCAGTACTTC. Protein sequence: CASSESGTGSYEQYF.

This chain connects TRBV3-1 (or the pseudogene TRBV3-2) to TRBJ1-1, with TRBD1 identical over 7 bases. With 4 bases clipped from V and 1 base from J, the junction kept 6 bases outside the gene matches. This CDR3 is 15 amino acids long. Germline values: CDR1 LGHDT, CDR2 YNNKEL (reference sequence). CDR3 amino acids: CASSRRTGANTEAFF. As DNA, the CDR3 is TGTGCCAGCAGCCGCCGGACAGGCGCGAACACTGAAGCTTTCTTT.

The V call is TRBV9, the J call TRBJ2-5, with D tentatively TRBD2 (5 bases). CDR1 and CDR2 from the germline V gene are SGDLS and YYNGEE. The germline V and J ends were trimmed by 0 bases and 5 bases, with 8 bases remaining between them. The CDR3 loop spans 13 amino acids. The CDR3 is CASSVVSGETQYF. DNA for the CDR3: TGTGCCAGCAGCGTAGTTTCGGGGGAGACCCAGTACTTC.

A single count supports this clone. The chain is built from TRBV5-5 and TRBJ1-2; D ambiguous. CDR3 length: 12 residues. V was shortened by 4 bases and J by 8 bases, with 12 bases between the two germline ends. Germline V CDR1 and CDR2: SGHKS, YYEKEE (reference sequence). The CDR3 DNA reads TGTGCCAGCAGCCTAGTCCCACCGGGCTACACCTTC. Its translation: CASSLVPPGYTF.

The V gene is TRBV19, the J gene TRBJ2-1; 11 nucleotides line up with TRBD2. There are 16 residues in the CDR3. V was clipped by 3 bases and J by 7 bases; unmatched bases: 8. CDR1 is LNHDA, CDR2 SQIVND, per germline (reference sequence). CDR3 DNA sequence: TGTGCCAGTAGTATGCCCCTAGCGGGGGGCCATAATGAGCAGTTCTTC. This codes for CASSMPLAGGHNEQFF.

This rearrangement joins TRBV11-3 to TRBJ2-1; no clear D. Germline values: CDR1 SGHNT, CDR2 YENEEA. This CDR3 contains 13 residues. V lost 3 bases and J 3 bases, leaving 6 bases between the germline ends. CDR3 residues: CASSFSGYNEQFF. CDR3 nucleotides: TGTGCCAGCAGCTTTTCTGGCTACAATGAGCAGTTCTTC.